The 27 T cell receptor beta chains given below trace back to one sample, sequenced in a study of cytomegalovirus exposure and HLA in healthy donors. Vbeta (60) and Jbeta (13) primers were used in the PCR. Only in-frame clones appear in the TCRdb table, and some are missing; sequencing was by immunoSEQ multiplex PCR. The sample lists 80,000 to 95,000 clones; 55% to 85% were seen once. The sample was PBMCs. These receptors all stem from a woman aged 18-29 years in good health and CMV-seropositive.

The chain carries TRBV7-2 and TRBJ1-3; D may be TRBD1 (6 bases). The CDR3 spans 19 residues. The germline V and J ends were trimmed by 4 bases and 2 bases, with 24 bases remaining between them. Germline values: CDR1 SGHTA, CDR2 FQGNSA. DNA of the CDR3: TGTGCCAGCAGCTCCTCCGGGTTAGCTCTTGGGACAACTGGAAACACCATATATTTT. As protein: CASSSSGLALGTTGNTIYF.

CDR3 residues: CASKAGVAGELFF. As DNA, the CDR3 is TGTGCCAGCAAAGCGGGAGTAGCCGGGGAGCTGTTTTTT. The chain employs TRBV28 and TRBJ2-2, with TRBD2 matching over 8 bases. The CDR3 covers 13 residues. CDR1 and CDR2 (germline): MDHEN, SYDVKM. Germline trimming cut 7 bases from V and 6 bases from J; bases unmatched to any gene: 4.

This clone occurred a few times. CDR3 in DNA: TGTGCCAGCACAAGTGATGGGGCCTTCTATGGCTACACCTTC. Its translation is CASTSDGAFYGYTF. The chain joins TRBV7-2 to TRBJ1-2; D possibly corresponds to TRBD1 (5 bases). Germline CDR1 reads SGHTA; CDR2 reads FQGNSA. The V gene lost 7 bases and the J gene lost 4 bases, with 16 bases spanning the gap. The length of the CDR3 is 14 residues.

The J gene is TRBJ2-7, the V gene TRBV11-2, with TRBD2 identical over 14 bases. The CDR3 has 15 amino acids. V lost 3 bases to trimming and J lost 3 bases; unmatched junction nucleotides: 1. Germline assignment: CDR1 SGHAT and CDR2 FQNNGV. DNA of the CDR3: TGTGCCAGCAGCTTGGGACTAGCGGGAGTCTACGAGCAGTACTTC. Protein product: CASSLGLAGVYEQYF.

This clone was seen a few times. The chain carries TRBV7-3 and TRBJ2-5, with 11 bases fitting TRBD2. Germline V gene sequence: CDR1 SGHTA, CDR2 FQGTGA. This CDR3 is 15 amino acids long. Trimming cost V 6 bases and J 5 bases; bases outside gene matches: 8. The CDR3, as DNA: TGTGCCAGCAGTCAAACTAGCGGGAGTTTGGAGACCCAGTACTTC. Its translation is CASSQTSGSLETQYF.

The chain joins TRBV4-3 to TRBJ1-4, with 10 bases identical to TRBD1. The germline V gene has CDR1 LGHNA and CDR2 YSLEER. V was clipped by 5 bases and J by 7 bases; unmatched bases: 10. CDR3 length: 16 amino acids. The CDR3 here is CASSTLGTGEGEKLFF. The CDR3 DNA is TGCGCCAGCAGCACCTTGGGGACAGGGGAAGGTGAAAAACTGTTTTTT.

J is TRBJ2-4 and V is TRBV5-4; D not resolved. Trimming removed 4 bases at V and 5 bases at J, with 13 bases between. The CDR3 runs to 14 residues. Germline V lookup: CDR1 SGHNT, CDR2 YYREEE (reference sequence). CDR3 protein: CASSRIEVENIQYF. As DNA, the CDR3 is TGTGCCAGCAGCCGTATAGAGGTGGAAAACATTCAGTACTTC.

This clone has just a few counts. The chain recombines TRBV6-6 with TRBJ1-3; 7 nucleotides align to TRBD1. There are 15 residues in the CDR3. The germline gives CDR1 MNHNY, CDR2 SVGAGI (reference sequence). Germline trimming cut 1 base from V and 0 bases from J; bases unmatched to any gene: 0. This CDR3 is CASSYWTGSGNTIYF. The DNA of the CDR3 is TGTGCCAGCAGTTACTGGACAGGCTCTGGAAACACCATATATTTT.

The chain is built from TRBV5-1 and TRBJ2-3; D is ambiguous. This CDR3 contains 15 residues. Trimming took 0 bases from V and 0 from J, leaving 8 bases between them. Germline assignment: CDR1 SGHRS and CDR2 YFSETQ. CDR3 DNA sequence: TGCGCCAGCAGCTTGGGTGGCGGTAGCACAGATACGCAGTATTTT. It codes for CASSLGGGSTDTQYF.

The chain couples TRBV5-1 to TRBJ2-7; 8 bases are shared with TRBD2. V shed 7 bases and J 3 bases; nucleotides not matched to a gene: 12. The germline V gene has CDR1 SGHRS and CDR2 YFSETQ. The CDR3 runs to 15 residues. The CDR3, as DNA: TGCGCCAGCTTGGGGAGCGGGAGTAATGGCTACGAGCAGTACTTC. Translated, it gives CASLGSGSNGYEQYF.

The chain couples TRBV19 to TRBJ1-1; 9 bases align to TRBD1. The CDR3 has 14 residues. Germline loops: CDR1 LNHDA, CDR2 SQIVND (reference sequence). The J segment lost 5 bases and the V segment lost 3 bases, leaving 4 bases of the junction unmatched. The CDR3 spells CASSMGQGRTEAFF. CDR3 nucleotide sequence: TGTGCCAGTAGTATGGGACAGGGTAGAACTGAAGCTTTCTTT.

DNA of the CDR3: TGCGCCAGCAGCCAAGGGGTCGGGAGGAACGCAGATACGCAGTATTTT. As protein: CASSQGVGRNADTQYF. The genes are TRBV4-3 and TRBJ2-3; 7 bases agree with TRBD2. The CDR3 totals 16 residues. V lost 1 base to trimming and J lost 4 bases; unmatched junction nucleotides: 8. Germline V lookup: CDR1 LGHNA, CDR2 YSLEER.

This clone was counted a few times. This sample includes further DNA sequences coding for the same CDR3. The chain combines TRBV6-4 with TRBJ2-1; 13 positions match TRBD2. CDR1 is MRHNA, CDR2 SNTAGT, per germline. The CDR3 contains 14 residues. Trimming removed 4 bases from V and 6 bases from J; junction bases left unmatched: 0. CDR3 residues: CASSGLAGGNEQFF. In DNA, the CDR3 is TGTGCCAGCAGTGGACTAGCGGGGGGCAATGAGCAGTTCTTC.

This clone occurred a few times. The chain employs TRBV9 and TRBJ1-2; D is unresolved. The CDR3 consists of 11 residues. V lost 3 bases to trimming and J lost 8 bases, with 8 bases between them. The germline V gene has CDR1 SGDLS and CDR2 YYNGEE. The CDR3 sequence is CASSASGGYTF. The CDR3 coding sequence is TGTGCCAGCAGCGCATCGGGGGGCTACACCTTC.

The chain combines TRBV4-2 with TRBJ2-3; 7 bases align to TRBD1. Germline values: CDR1 LGHNA, CDR2 YNFKEQ. Germline trimming cut 0 bases from V and 8 bases from J; bases unmatched to any gene: 11. The CDR3 has 16 residues. The CDR3 is CASSQDRLGTATTQYF. DNA of the CDR3: TGTGCCAGCAGCCAAGATAGATTAGGGACAGCGACTACGCAGTATTTT.

V is TRBV7-3 and J is TRBJ1-1; D perhaps matches TRBD1 (5 bases). The CDR3 loop spans 13 amino acids. Trimming removed 2 bases at V and 4 bases at J, with 8 bases between. Germline CDR1 reads SGHTA; CDR2 reads FQGTGA. CDR3 nucleotide sequence: TGTGCCAGCAGCTTAGACAGTATCACTGAAGCTTTCTTT. It is translated as CASSLDSITEAFF.

The CDR3 DNA reads TGTGCCAGCAGTGAATCCAGGGACAACGTGAATGAGCAGTTCTTC. This encodes CASSESRDNVNEQFF. This rearrangement joins TRBV25-1 to TRBJ2-1, with a tentative D call TRBD1 (6 bases). This CDR3 is 15 amino acids long. Trimming cost V 1 base and J 7 bases, with 14 bases left between them. The germline V gene has CDR1 MGHDK and CDR2 SYGVNS.

V and J are TRBV7-9 and TRBJ1-5, with D perhaps TRBD1 (6 bases). The CDR3 is 14 amino acids. Germline CDR1 and CDR2: SEHNR and FQNEAQ (reference sequence). The germline V and J ends were trimmed by 2 bases and 1 base, with 6 bases remaining between them. CDR3 loop: CASSLQGSNQPQHF. DNA for the CDR3: TGTGCCAGCAGCTTACAGGGGAGCAATCAGCCCCAGCATTTT.

The rearrangement joins TRBV29-1 to TRBJ1-1, with a tentative D call TRBD1 (5 bases). Germline assignment: CDR1 SQVTM and CDR2 ANQGSEA. The CDR3 is 12 amino acids. V was clipped by 6 bases and J by 5 bases, with 13 bases between them. CDR3 loop: CSVEPGRTEAFF. In DNA, the CDR3 is TGCAGCGTAGAACCAGGGAGGACTGAAGCTTTCTTT.

The chain is built from TRBV6-5 and TRBJ1-5; weak D call: TRBD1 (5 bases). Looked up from germline, CDR1 is MNHEY and CDR2 is SVGAGI. The CDR3 is 15 residues long. V was cut by 8 bases and J by 0 bases, with 14 bases left in between. Here the CDR3 reads CASRLRGYSNQPQHF. The CDR3 bases are TGTGCCAGCCGCCTGCGGGGGTATAGCAATCAGCCCCAGCATTTT.

The genes are TRBV2 and TRBJ2-1, with a weak D call TRBD1 (6 bases). This CDR3 spans 15 amino acids. V gave up 4 bases and J gave up 7 bases, with 17 bases separating them. Per the germline V gene, CDR1 is SNHLY and CDR2 is FYNNEI. CDR3: CASSGRAGVWNEQFF. DNA for the CDR3: TGTGCCAGCAGTGGAAGGGCAGGGGTTTGGAATGAGCAGTTCTTC.

The table lists this clone with a few counts. V is TRBV19 and J is TRBJ1-5; no reliable D call. V was cut by 7 bases and J by 0 bases, with 10 bases left in between. CDR3 size: 14 residues. CDR1 is LNHDA and CDR2 is SQIVND in the germline V gene (reference sequence). CDR3: CASTPLYSNQPQHF. As DNA, the CDR3 is TGTGCCAGTACCCCCCTGTATAGCAATCAGCCCCAGCATTTT.

The V call is TRBV10-3, the J call TRBJ1-3; 8 bases fit TRBD1. The J segment lost 2 bases and the V segment lost 6 bases, leaving 3 bases of the junction unmatched. The CDR3 is 14 residues long. Germline V lookup: CDR1 ENHRY, CDR2 SYGVKD. CDR3 in amino acids: CAIRLTGAGNTIYF. CDR3 in DNA: TGTGCCATCAGACTGACAGGGGCTGGAAACACCATATATTTT.

In its sample, this clone was seen a few times. J is TRBJ2-1 and V is TRBV29-1, with TRBD2 identical over 15 bases. Germline assignment: CDR1 SQVTM and CDR2 ANQGSEA. After removal of 7 bases from V and 8 bases from J, the junction contained 12 bases not matched to a gene. This CDR3 has 16 residues. CDR3 nucleotides: TGCAGCGCTTCCCTCCCTGGGACTAGCGGGAGGTATGAGCAGTTCTTC. Translated: CSASLPGTSGRYEQFF.

Details on this clone: The junction shows a germline mismatch at one end, possibly a read error. This chain connects TRBV4-3 to TRBJ1-3; D not resolved. This CDR3 spans 15 amino acids. Germline CDR1 LGHNA, CDR2 YSLEER. The CDR3: CASSPAAGFGNTTYF. The CDR3, as DNA: TGCGCCAGCAGCCCTGCGGCGGGGTTTGGAAACACCACATATTTT.

This clone appeared a single time. The chain couples TRBV6-5 to TRBJ2-2; TRBD1 aligns across 8 bases. Looked up from germline, CDR1 is MNHEY and CDR2 is SVGAGI. The CDR3 extends over 13 amino acids. With V trimmed by 5 bases and J by 4 bases, 0 bases remained unmatched. This CDR3 reads CASSTGGTGELFF. In nucleotides, the CDR3 is TGTGCCAGCAGTACAGGGGGCACCGGGGAGCTGTTTTTT.

The table lists this clone with a few counts. The chain links TRBV27 to TRBJ1-6, with no clear D. CDR1 is MNHEY and CDR2 is SMNVEV in the germline V gene (reference sequence). Trimming stripped 3 bases from V and 5 bases from J, with 14 bases between. CDR3 size: 16 residues. This CDR3 is CASSFSGYNNNSPLHF. The CDR3 DNA reads as TGTGCCAGCAGTTTTTCGGGGTATAATAATAATTCACCCCTCCACTTT.